This TCR beta chain was identified during a study of CD8+ T cells in alopecia areata. Study overall: Treated individuals took tofacitinib by mouth, 5 to 10 mg twice daily.

Study conclusions and caveats: Sequenced scalp T cells also include alphabeta T cells resident in normal skin. TCR sharing across patients was less clear than in mice, possibly HLA-related. Lesional scalp, notably in alopecia totalis/universalis, had clonality above that of normal scalp.

Those with alopecia areata gave lesional scalp punch biopsies and peripheral blood. Concerning this clone: As yet, its antigen is unknown.

Extraction and reverse transcription of RNA yielded cDNA as the sequencing template. Method: immunoSEQ multiplex PCR; TCRdb's copy keeps in-frame clones and lacks some. The data show under 20,000 clones, 65% to 75% seen once. V lost 4 bases to trimming and J lost 6 bases, with 7 bases between them. CDR3 length equals 12 residues. Germline lookup yields CDR1 SGHRS and CDR2 YFSETQ. The chain recombines TRBV5-1 with TRBJ2-2; D unclear. This TCR came from a human donor with alopecia areata. The source was skin, collected at week 0. CDR3 DNA sequence: TGCGCCAGCAGCGGGCTTTCCGGGGAGCTGTTTTTT. It translates to CASSGLSGELFF.